This T cell receptor beta chain was identified during a study of regulatory T cells in long-lasting Graves disease. The authors built TCR beta libraries using iRepertoire HTBI primers and Arm-PCR of CDR3 regions. Via MiXCR, TCRdb re-called the multiplex PCR reads, giving one row per CDR3 protein. The sample lists around 420,000 distinct CDR3 sequences, over 14% occurring once. The CDR3 consists of 16 residues. V lost 0 bases and J 3 bases, leaving 14 bases between the germline ends. Germline-derived CDR1 and CDR2 are MGHRA and YSYEKL. This sample's time point: newly diagnosed GD, antithyroid drugs for less than 3 months. Following extraction of RNA from PBMCs, that RNA was used to make the TCR library. This same sample was also taken into another study, of T cells in Graves' hyperthyroidism and ophthalmopathy. That source adds: The patients, who ranged from 18 to 65 in age, presented with newly diagnosed hyperthyroidism lasting under 2 months. Exclusion of patients followed from uncontrolled infection, other autoimmune disease, pregnancy or lactation.

Sequences were derived from peripheral blood mononuclear cells (PBMCs), sampled at new diagnosis, from a patient treated with antithyroid drugs. The sequence was obtained from a woman in her thirties or forties with Graves disease. The V and J genes are TRBV4-1 and TRBJ1-2, with D perhaps TRBD1 (6 bases). The CDR3 DNA reads as TGCGCCAGCAGCCAAGAGGTCCGGGGGCACGACTATGGCTACACCTTC. Protein sequence: CASSQEVRGHDYGYTF.